Listed below are T cell receptor beta chains from one sample, sequenced in a study of beta chain features in type 1 diabetes. The repertoire was sequenced with immunoSEQ multiplex PCR; TCRdb's copy has only in-frame clones and lacks some. This table has about 360,000 clones, 10% to 15% appearing once. The sequenced material came from naive CD4+ T cells from blood. The origin of the receptors is a man aged 18 to 29 in good health. Each CDR3 is given with its conserved first and last residue. D genes are given only for firm matches. Rows give clone size only sometimes, using once, few, many, or a class for an expanded clone.

J gene | D gene | V gene | clone size | CDR3 DNA | CDR3 protein
TRBJ2-1 | TRBD2 | TRBV7-2 | - | TGTGCCAGCAGCTCCCCAGAAAGCGGGGATGACTCCTACAATGAGCAGTTCTTC | CASSSPESGDDSYNEQFF
TRBJ1-5 | - | TRBV4-1 | few | TGCGCCAGCAGCCAAGATCCGGGCCAACAGGGCAATCAGCCCCAGCATTTT | CASSQDPGQQGNQPQHF
TRBJ1-2 | TRBD1 | TRBV19 | - | TGTGCCGCCCAGACACACAGGGGGCCGTCCGGCTACACCTTC | CAAQTHRGPSGYTF
TRBJ2-3 | TRBD2 | TRBV28 | - | TGTGCCAGCAGACATCGGGAGGGTGGCGATACGCAGTATTTT | CASRHREGGDTQYF
TRBJ2-1 | - | TRBV7-3 | - | TGTGCCAGCAGCCACACGGCGCTAGGTGATGAGCAGTTCTTC | CASSHTALGDEQFF
TRBJ1-2 | - | TRBV14 | - | TGTGCCAGCAGCCCGGAGGTTGGAGTCGACTATGGCTACACCTTC | CASSPEVGVDYGYTF
TRBJ2-7 | TRBD2 | TRBV9 | few | TGTGCCAGCAGCGTAGGCCTAGCGGGTGATTCCTACGAGCAGTACTTC | CASSVGLAGDSYEQYF
TRBJ1-3 | - | TRBV30 | few | TGTGCCTGCGGGGGGAACTCTGGAAACACCATATATTTT | CACGGNSGNTIYF
TRBJ2-1 | TRBD2 | TRBV9 | - | TGTGCCAGCAGCGTAGAACTAGCGCTGTACAATGAGCAGTTCTTC | CASSVELALYNEQFF
TRBJ1-4 | TRBD1 | TRBV2 | - | TGTGCCAGTGGGGCCTACAGGGGACTTAATGAAAAACTGTTTTTT | CASGAYRGLNEKLFF
TRBJ2-7 | TRBD2 | TRBV11-2 | - | TGTGCCAGCAGCCCAGGACTAGGAAGCTCCTACGAGCAGTACTTC | CASSPGLGSSYEQYF
TRBJ2-2 | TRBD1 | TRBV19 | - | TGTGCCAGTAGTATAGCGGCAGGGGGATGGGAGCTGTTTTTT | CASSIAAGGWELFF
TRBJ1-3 | - | TRBV29-1 | few | TGCAGCGTTGGGGCAGGGTTATCGAGCTCTGGAAACACCATATATTTT | CSVGAGLSSSGNTIYF
TRBJ1-5 | - | TRBV21-1 | few | TGTGCCAGCAGCAAAGGGGCGGACAGGGAGTTGGAGAGCAATCAGCCCCAGCATTTT | CASSKGADRELESNQPQHF
TRBJ2-1 | TRBD2 | TRBV9 | few | TGTGCCAGCAGCCCCGGGACTAGCGGTTACAATGAGCAGTTCTTC | CASSPGTSGYNEQFF
TRBJ2-7 | - | TRBV4-1 | few | TGCGCCAGCAGCCAAGAGTTGCACAGGGCCTACGAGCAGTACTTC | CASSQELHRAYEQYF
TRBJ2-1 | - | TRBV19 | few | TGTGCCAGTAGCCAGACTGTGGGTCCCTACAATGAGCAGTTCTTC | CASSQTVGPYNEQFF
TRBJ2-3 | TRBD2 | TRBV29-1 | - | TGCAGCGTTGAAGATTTCCCCCCCGGGGGGGAGGTAGCGGGAGAGAACACAGATACGCAGTATTTT | CSVEDFPPGGEVAGENTDTQYF
TRBJ2-1 | TRBD2 | TRBV9 | - | TGTGCCAGCAGCGTAGGGGCGGGGACTAGCGGGAGTTGGAATGAGCAGTTCTTC | CASSVGAGTSGSWNEQFF
TRBJ2-7 | TRBD2 | TRBV10-3 | - | TGTGCCATCACTCTAGGACTAGCGGGAAAAGCCAGTGTTTACGAGCAGTACTTC | CAITLGLAGKASVYEQYF
TRBJ1-2 | TRBD1 | TRBV27 | few | TGTGCCAGCCGAGGGGGCAATAACTATGGCTACACCTTC | CASRGGNNYGYTF
TRBJ2-1 | - | TRBV6-6 | few | TGTGCCAGCAGTGCGGGGTACTCCTACAATGAGCAGTTCTTC | CASSAGYSYNEQFF
TRBJ1-2 | - | TRBV10-3 | - | TGTGCCATCAGTGAGTCACGGTCTAGCTATGGCTACACCTTC | CAISESRSSYGYTF
TRBJ2-3 | - | TRBV29-1 | few | TGCAGCGTTGAGGGTGGGACTAGCACAGATACGCAGTATTTT | CSVEGGTSTDTQYF
TRBJ2-3 | TRBD2 | TRBV4-1 | - | TGCGCCAGCAGCCAACTAGCGGGACTAAGCACAGATACGCAGTATTTT | CASSQLAGLSTDTQYF
TRBJ2-7 | TRBD1 | TRBV4-2 | - | TGTGCCAGCAGCCCTAGACAGGGAGCCTACGAGCAGTACTTC | CASSPRQGAYEQYF
TRBJ2-2 | - | TRBV9 | - | TGTGCCAGCAGCGTAGAAGCAGGCAGGGGCACCGGGGAGCTGTTTTTT | CASSVEAGRGTGELFF
TRBJ1-1 | - | TRBV19 | few | TGTGCCAGTAGTGAGCCGAACACTGAAGCTTTCTTT | CASSEPNTEAFF
TRBJ2-5 | TRBD1 | TRBV28 | few | TGTGCCAGCAGGGAAGGACAGGGGGCATGGGAGACCCAGTACTTC | CASREGQGAWETQYF
TRBJ1-2 | - | TRBV5-1 | few | TGCGCCAGCAGCATCGGACAGAGCATTCAATCTAACTATGGCTACACCTTC | CASSIGQSIQSNYGYTF
TRBJ1-1 | - | TRBV7-3 | - | TGTGCCAGCAGCCCACGGGCGGGGGACACTGAAGCTTTCTTT | CASSPRAGDTEAFF
TRBJ1-2 | TRBD1 | TRBV27 | - | TGTGCCAGCAGGCAGGGACAGGGATCTAACTATGGCTACACCTTC | CASRQGQGSNYGYTF
TRBJ2-7 | - | TRBV30 | few | TGTGCCTGGAGGCGCCCGGGGTGGCGAACCTACGAGCAGTACTTC | CAWRRPGWRTYEQYF
TRBJ1-1 | TRBD1 | TRBV5-1 | - | TGCGCCAGCAGCTTGACCCGACAGGGTCTCGCCACTGAAGCTTTCTTT | CASSLTRQGLATEAFF
TRBJ1-4 | TRBD1 | TRBV4-3 | - | TGCGCCAGCAGCCAAGAGAACAGGGGGCTTGAAAAACTGTTTTTT | CASSQENRGLEKLFF
TRBJ2-1 | - | TRBV21-1 | - | TGTGCCAGCAGCAGCAGGGGGCTTTCCTACAATGAGCAGTTCTTC | CASSSRGLSYNEQFF
TRBJ1-4 | - | TRBV28 | - | TGTGCCAGCAGTTCACAGGAAAAACTGTTTTTT | CASSSQEKLFF
TRBJ2-5 | TRBD2 | TRBV27 | - | TGTGCCAGCAGTTTCGGTAGCGGGCTCTCAGGGGAGACCCAGTACTTC | CASSFGSGLSGETQYF
TRBJ2-1 | TRBD2 | TRBV29-1 | - | TGCAGCGTTGGAACTAGCGACTACAATGAGCAGTTCTTC | CSVGTSDYNEQFF
TRBJ2-3 | - | TRBV9 | - | TGTGCCAGCAGTCAGTCGACAGATACGCAGTATTTT | CASSQSTDTQYF
TRBJ1-1 | - | TRBV5-4 | - | TGTGCCAGCAGCTTGCCAGGGCTGGTGGGGAACACTGAAGCTTTCTTT | CASSLPGLVGNTEAFF
TRBJ2-1 | TRBD1 | TRBV19 | few | TGTGCCAGTAAACGGGACAGGGCATACAATGAGCAGTTCTTC | CASKRDRAYNEQFF
TRBJ2-3 | - | TRBV20-1 | - | TGCAGTGCTAGGCCGGCAGATACGCAGTATTTT | CSARPADTQYF
TRBJ2-7 | - | TRBV6-5 | - | TGTGCCAGCAGTTACCGGGAATCGGGCTACGAGCAGTACTTC | CASSYRESGYEQYF
TRBJ1-5 | - | TRBV30 | - | TGTGCCTGGAGTAGGACGGGGGGGGATCAGCCCCAGCATTTT | CAWSRTGGDQPQHF
TRBJ2-3 | - | TRBV7-2 | - | TGTGCCAGCAGCTTACGCGGCCGGGATACGCAGTATTTT | CASSLRGRDTQYF